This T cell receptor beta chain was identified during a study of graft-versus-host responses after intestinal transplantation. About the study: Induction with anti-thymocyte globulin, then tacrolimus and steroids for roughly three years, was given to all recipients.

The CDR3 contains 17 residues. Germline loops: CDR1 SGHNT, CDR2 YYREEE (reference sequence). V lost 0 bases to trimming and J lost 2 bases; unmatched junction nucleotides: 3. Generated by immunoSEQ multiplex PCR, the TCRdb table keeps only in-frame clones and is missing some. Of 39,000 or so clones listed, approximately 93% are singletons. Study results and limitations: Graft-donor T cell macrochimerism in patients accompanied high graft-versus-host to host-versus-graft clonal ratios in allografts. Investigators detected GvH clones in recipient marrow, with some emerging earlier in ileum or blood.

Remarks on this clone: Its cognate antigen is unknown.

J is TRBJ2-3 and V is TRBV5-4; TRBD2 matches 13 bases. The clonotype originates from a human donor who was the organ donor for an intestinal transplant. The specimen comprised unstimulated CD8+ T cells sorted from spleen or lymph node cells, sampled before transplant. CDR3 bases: TGTGCCAGCAGCTTGGAGACTAGCGGGAGGATCACAGATACGCAGTATTTT. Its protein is CASSLETSGRITDTQYF. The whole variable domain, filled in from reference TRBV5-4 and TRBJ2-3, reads ETGVTQSPTHLIKTRGQQVTLRCSSQSGHNTVSWYQQALGQGPQFIFQYYREEENGRGNFPPRFSGLQFPNYSSELNVNALELDDSALYLCASSLETSGRITDTQYFGPGTRLTVL.